The clone carrying this T cell receptor beta chain was counted once. The antigen is not known. The data were obtained in a study of cytomegalovirus exposure and HLA in healthy donors. Study results and limitations: The study put under 200 TCR beta chains on its list as cytomegalovirus-associated.

Trimming cost V 4 bases and J 4 bases; bases outside gene matches: 7. CDR3 length: 15 residues. CDR1 is SGHDT and CDR2 is YYEEEE in the germline V gene. Method: immunoSEQ multiplex PCR; TCRdb's copy keeps in-frame clones and lacks some. In the table there are over 150,000 clones, about 85% of which are singletons. The TCR sequence derives from a man between 18 and 35 years old in good health and CMV-seropositive. Sequences were obtained from PBMCs. The chain recombines TRBV5-6 with TRBJ1-5, with 8 bases that match TRBD1. DNA of the CDR3: TGTGCCAGCAGCGCCGGACAGGGTAGGAATCAGCCCCAGCATTTT. Its translation is CASSAGQGRNQPQHF.